This paragraph covers one TCR beta chain sequence. This clonotype was recorded at least ten times. Which antigen it targets is not known. No base-level quality is on record; no much larger clone is a single base apart. The patients picked for sequencing were ones in whom flow cytometry had shown an expansion of CD8+CD57+ cells. Every patient had a diagnosis of severe acquired aplastic anemia based on International Study of Aplastic Anemia and Agranulocytosis and Camitta criteria. No patient had received any therapy when blood was sampled. The study deep-sequenced TCR repertoires of sorted CD4+ and CD8+ blood T cells from severe aplastic anemia patients and healthy subjects. Patients were enrolled under clinicaltrials.gov protocols 00001620, 01623167, 00001397, 00071045, 00081523 and 00961064 in the USA. Ficoll-Paque density gradient centrifugation was used to isolate peripheral blood mononuclear cells. Before DNA extraction, CD4+ and CD8+ T cells were sorted with FACS or magnetic beads.

Profiling of TCR beta VDJ combinations and CDR3 sequences used genomic DNA as the template. TCR repertoire sequencing was run on an Illumina HiSeq 2000. As for how the authors treated the data: Repertoires were assessed using TRBV/TRBJ rearrangement plots, CDR3 size and DJ length profiles, and Simpson's diversity index. The immunodominant clone was defined as the most abundant DNA sequence in deep sequencing data. CDR3 amino acid sequences were checked for sharing across subjects and were also compared against the VDJdb database and published repertoires. TCRdb cleaned the public reads at Q25 with fastp, built clones with MiXCR and kept in-frame beta chains. Merged by CDR3 protein, the rows form single entries marked with the most common genes and DNA. TCRdb's processing, not the authors', yielded these V and J calls. Present in this sample are roughly 500,000 distinct CDR3 sequences, around 32% of which were seen just once. Less than 0.85% of the sample comes from the top ten.

The V end loses 3 bases and the J end loses 1 base, and a stretch of 6 bases separates them. The CDR3 contains 13 residues, cysteine and phenylalanine counted. Only the CDR3 DNA stays, 39 bases, in frame from base 1. According to the germline V gene, CDR1 reads SGHTA and CDR2 reads FQGTGA. These data belong to a study of CD8+CD57+ T cells in acquired aplastic anemia (dated by TCRdb to 2017 to 2018). General notes on the study: On average, sorted CD4+ and CD8+ cells yielded 2.5 to 3.5 ug of extracted DNA, with a range of about 0.17 to 27.4 ug. CD8+CD57+ expansion was defined as frequency above the mean frequency observed in healthy subjects.

What the study reported, not specific to this receptor: Although 25 to 30 CD8+ CDR3 sequences were shared by patients and controls, these sequences appeared highly expressed in patients and within the immunodominant clones of patients. CD8+ Simpson's diversity did not differ significantly between patients and healthy controls (P=0.060).

This sequence originates from a human donor with aplastic anemia. The sample consisted of sorted CD4+, CD8+, or CD8+CD57+ T cells (not recorded which) from PBMCs. This sequence uses TRBV7-3 and TRBJ1-1; there is no confident call for the D gene. In nucleotides, the sequence is TGTGCCAGCAGCTTGACTCAGAACACTGAAGCTTTCTTT. Its protein is CASSLTQNTEAFF.